What follows are 29 T cell receptor beta chains derived from one specimen sequenced in a study of blood T cell repertoires in COVID-19 (dated by TCRdb to 2018 to 2020). Library preparation employed the immunoSEQ multiplex PCR assay. Not all clones reach the TCRdb copy of this immuneACCESS table, which keeps in-frame sequences only. Checked studies attribute under half of the gap to unresolved V genes and leave the rest unexplained. The sample table lists about 170,000 clones, around 67% of them with a count of one. The ten largest make up around 3% of the sample. The sequencing sample was made of peripheral blood. The receptors stem from a woman older than 75 with acute or convalescent COVID-19.

CDR3 bases: TGTGCCAGCAGTCATCGGACAGGGGGTGGTCAGCCCCAGCATTTT. Protein product: CASSHRTGGGQPQHF. The chain carries TRBV28 and TRBJ1-5; 10 bases agree with TRBD1. In germline, CDR1 is MDHEN, CDR2 SYDVKM. Unmatched junction bases numbered 7, after V lost 5 bases and J lost 6 bases. The CDR3 extends over 15 amino acids.

This clone showed up just once. The V gene is TRBV2, the J gene TRBJ2-1, with 8 bases identical to TRBD2. CDR1 and CDR2 (germline): SNHLY, FYNNEI. This CDR3 comprises 13 residues. Unmatched junction bases numbered 4, after V lost 5 bases and J lost 7 bases. The CDR3 reads CASSSGSRNEQFF. The CDR3 DNA follows: TGTGCCAGCAGTAGCGGGAGTCGAAATGAGCAGTTCTTC.

V is TRBV28 and J is TRBJ2-3; TRBD2 is a possible D gene (6 bases). Between the trimmed V and J ends, which lost 8 bases and 0 bases, there was a span of 9 bases. The length of the CDR3 is 13 residues. The germline V gene has CDR1 MDHEN and CDR2 SYDVKM. The CDR3 DNA follows: TGTGCCAGCGGACTAAGGAGCACAGATACGCAGTATTTT. Protein: CASGLRSTDTQYF.

This chain links TRBV4-2 with TRBJ2-3; possible D gene TRBD2, 6 bases. The germline V and J ends were trimmed by 4 bases and 2 bases, with 10 bases remaining between them. This CDR3 has 14 amino acids. The germline CDR1 and CDR2 sequences are LGHNA and YNFKEQ. CDR3 protein: CASSRDSPTDTQYF. The CDR3 DNA sequence: TGTGCCAGCAGCCGGGACTCCCCCACAGATACGCAGTATTTT.

The genes are TRBV2 and TRBJ1-4, with 9 bases that match TRBD1. V shed 7 bases, J shed 3 bases, and the junction held 9 bases outside the gene matches. Per the germline V gene, CDR1 is SNHLY and CDR2 is FYNNEI. The CDR3 extends over 16 amino acids. CDR3 in DNA: TGTGCCAGCACCACACAGGGGGCCGGAGCTAATGAAAAACTGTTTTTT. As protein: CASTTQGAGANEKLFF.

The V gene is TRBV9, the J gene TRBJ1-1; D not resolved. Germline V gene data show CDR1 as SGDLS and CDR2 as YYNGEE. The length of the CDR3 is 18 residues. V lost 0 bases, J lost 0 bases, and 18 bases lay in between. CDR3 protein: CASSVGAARQPMNTEAFF. The CDR3 DNA reads as TGTGCCAGCAGCGTAGGCGCCGCGCGGCAGCCAATGAACACTGAAGCTTTCTTT.

The chain uses TRBV7-6 and TRBJ2-3; D uncertain. There are 16 residues in the CDR3. Per the germline V gene, CDR1 is SGHVS and CDR2 is FNYEAQ. Trimming shortened V by 2 bases and J by 1 base, and 13 bases separated the two germline ends. CDR3 in amino acids: CASSLSASERTDTQYF. The DNA for the CDR3 is TGTGCCAGCAGCTTATCCGCGAGCGAACGCACAGATACGCAGTATTTT.

In its sample, this clone was seen a few times. The chain employs TRBV9 and TRBJ2-2, with D tentatively TRBD1 (5 bases). The CDR3 contains 14 residues. V was pared by 4 bases and J by 1 base, with 8 bases between. Germline V CDR1 and CDR2: SGDLS, YYNGEE. The CDR3, as DNA: TGTGCCAGCAGCCCAGGGTTGAACACCGGGGAGCTGTTTTTT. Its translation is CASSPGLNTGELFF.

This clone showed up just a few times. The rearrangement joins TRBV29-1 to TRBJ2-7, with D possibly matching TRBD1 (6 bases). Germline V gene sequence: CDR1 SQVTM, CDR2 ANQGSEA. The CDR3 consists of 13 residues. Trimming pared 2 bases from V and 7 bases from J, leaving 15 bases between. CDR3 residues: CSVELQQGTEQYF. In nucleotides, the CDR3 is TGCAGCGTTGAACTGCAACAGGGTACTGAGCAGTACTTC.

The chain employs TRBV11-3 and TRBJ1-2, with D tentatively TRBD1 (6 bases). V shed 5 bases and J shed 8 bases, with 18 bases lying between them. Germline V gives CDR1 SGHNT, CDR2 YENEEA. The CDR3 length is 14 residues. The CDR3 nucleotides read TGTGCCAGCAGCGTAATGGTAAGGGGGTGCGGCTACACCTTC. This encodes CASSVMVRGCGYTF.

CDR3: CASRRGGRTDTQYF. As DNA, the CDR3 is TGTGCCAGCAGAAGGGGCGGTCGCACAGATACGCAGTATTTT. V is TRBV28 and J is TRBJ2-3, with D possibly TRBD1 on 5 matching bases. The CDR3 covers 14 residues. Trimming shortened V by 6 bases and J by 1 base, and 11 bases separated the two germline ends. The V gene's germline CDR1 is MDHEN and CDR2 SYDVKM.

The rearrangement uses TRBV28 and TRBJ2-2; perhaps TRBD2 as D (5 bases). Germline assignment: CDR1 MDHEN and CDR2 SYDVKM. The V and J ends lost 3 bases and 3 bases respectively, with 8 bases between them. This CDR3 has 14 amino acids. For the CDR3, the DNA is TGTGCCAGCAGTTTGTTGAGGGACACCGGGGAGCTGTTTTTT. Its translation: CASSLLRDTGELFF.

V and J are TRBV5-1 and TRBJ1-1, with D possibly TRBD1 on 6 matching bases. The CDR3 is 15 residues long. Germline lookup yields CDR1 SGHRS and CDR2 YFSETQ. The ends were cut back, 1 base at V and 0 bases at J, with 10 bases in the middle. CDR3 in amino acids: CASSLLGDMNTEAFF. CDR3 DNA: TGCGCCAGCAGCTTGTTAGGGGACATGAACACTGAAGCTTTCTTT.

This rearrangement joins TRBV28 to TRBJ2-7; D may be TRBD2 (5 bases). This CDR3 is 14 amino acids long. Per germline, CDR1 MDHEN and CDR2 SYDVKM. V was shortened by 6 bases and J by 2 bases, with 14 bases between the two germline ends. For the CDR3, the DNA is TGTGCCAGCAGAGTTCGAGGGTTAACCTACGAGCAGTACTTC. This sequence encodes CASRVRGLTYEQYF.

This chain uses TRBV19 with TRBJ1-1; tentatively, D is TRBD1 (5 bases). V lost 3 bases to trimming and J lost 3 bases, with 17 bases between them. This CDR3 contains 16 residues. Germline V lookup: CDR1 LNHDA, CDR2 SQIVND (reference sequence). CDR3 sequence: CASSIRAIQGHTEAFF. The DNA for the CDR3 is TGTGCCAGTAGTATTCGGGCAATTCAGGGCCACACTGAAGCTTTCTTT.

As DNA, the CDR3 is TGTGCCAGCAGCCGGACAGGGGATGCCTATGGCTACACCTTC. Amino acids: CASSRTGDAYGYTF. The chain carries TRBV3-1 (or the pseudogene TRBV3-2) and TRBJ1-2; the match to TRBD1 covers 9 bases. The CDR3 loop spans 14 amino acids. V lost 4 bases, J lost 4 bases, and 4 bases stayed unmatched. Germline CDR1 is LGHDT and CDR2 is YNNKEL (reference sequence).

This clone was recorded once. The chain is built from TRBV6-5 and TRBJ1-1, with D hard to call. This CDR3 region has 14 residues. Germline V gene data show CDR1 as MNHEY and CDR2 as SVGAGI. Trimming stripped 2 bases from V and 1 base from J, with 8 bases between. In nucleotides, the CDR3 is TGTGCCAGCAGTTACGAGGCTCGGAACACTGAAGCTTTCTTT. Translated, it gives CASSYEARNTEAFF.

The gene calls are TRBV7-8 and TRBJ2-5; TRBD2 agrees at 11 bases. The germline CDR1 and CDR2 sequences are SGHVS and FQNEAQ. The CDR3 sequence is 17 residues long. V was pared by 3 bases and J by 3 bases, with 9 bases of the junction left unmatched. CDR3 in amino acids: CASSLPPGLAAKETQYF. Here the CDR3 DNA reads TGTGCCAGCAGCTTGCCGCCGGGACTAGCGGCGAAAGAGACCCAGTACTTC.

The rearrangement links TRBV9 to TRBJ2-7, with a possible D match to TRBD2 (6 bases). The CDR3 is 16 residues long. Germline-derived CDR1 and CDR2 are SGDLS and YYNGEE. Deletions cut 4 bases from V and 4 bases from J, with 21 bases between. The CDR3: CASSPRGSGAGYEQYF. CDR3 sequence (DNA): TGTGCCAGCAGCCCCCGCGGTAGCGGAGCTGGGTACGAGCAGTACTTC.

This chain joins TRBV9 and TRBJ2-7, with TRBD2 matching 13 bases. This CDR3 is 18 amino acids long. Per germline, CDR1 SGDLS and CDR2 YYNGEE. The V segment lost 2 bases and the J segment 0 bases; nucleotides outside the gene matches: 8. The CDR3 nucleotides read TGTGCCAGCAGCGTTGGGACTAGCGGGACGGGTTACTCCTACGAGCAGTACTTC. Translating it yields CASSVGTSGTGYSYEQYF. Using reference TRBV9 and TRBJ2-7 for the parts outside the CDR3, the full variable domain is DSGVTQTPKHLITATGQRVTLRCSPRSGDLSVYWYQQSLDQGLQFLIQYYNGEERAKGNILERFSAQQFPDLHSELNLSSLELGDSALYFCASSVGTSGTGYSYEQYFGPGTRLTVT.

The genes are TRBV28 and TRBJ2-7; weak D call: TRBD2 (6 bases). From germline, CDR1 is MDHEN and CDR2 SYDVKM. The CDR3 length is 14 residues. Deletions cut 7 bases from V and 3 bases from J, with 16 bases between. The CDR3 here is CASILRRGFYEQYF. The CDR3 nucleotides read TGTGCCAGCATCTTACGGCGGGGCTTCTACGAGCAGTACTTC.

The chain carries TRBV24-1 and TRBJ2-1; a possible D gene is TRBD1 (5 bases). V shed 2 bases and J shed 0 bases, with 13 bases lying between them. The CDR3 totals 17 residues. CDR1 is KGHDR, CDR2 SFDVKD, per germline. The CDR3 is CATSDSNKRGSYNEQFF. The CDR3 DNA reads TGTGCCACCAGTGATTCTAACAAAAGGGGCTCCTACAATGAGCAGTTCTTC.

The rearrangement uses TRBV28 and TRBJ1-5; D remains unclear. The CDR3 contains 13 residues. Germline assignment: CDR1 MDHEN and CDR2 SYDVKM. The V end lost 3 bases, the J end lost 1 base, and 4 bases lay between the germline ends. In DNA, the CDR3 is TGTGCCAGCAGTTTCGCGAGCAATCAGCCCCAGCATTTT. Translating it yields CASSFASNQPQHF.

The chain links TRBV29-1 to TRBJ2-7, with TRBD2 as a possible D gene (6 bases). V was cut by 8 bases and J by 3 bases, with 17 bases left in between. CDR1 SQVTM and CDR2 ANQGSEA come from the germline V gene. CDR3 length equals 13 residues. CDR3: CSPGRGWNYEQYF. CDR3 in DNA: TGCAGCCCAGGTCGGGGGTGGAACTACGAGCAGTACTTC.

This clone was seen just once. The rearrangement joins TRBV29-1 to TRBJ2-1; TRBD2 matches at 7 bases. From germline, CDR1 is SQVTM and CDR2 ANQGSEA. V trimming: 4 bases; J trimming: 1 base; junction bases outside the gene matches: 1. The CDR3 is made up of 13 amino acids. The CDR3 loop reads CSVVSGSYNEQFF. The CDR3 DNA reads TGCAGCGTTGTTAGCGGGTCCTACAATGAGCAGTTCTTC.

The sample holds a few counts of this clone. This chain connects TRBV5-1 to TRBJ1-1, with 10 nucleotides matching TRBD1. CDR1 SGHRS and CDR2 YFSETQ come from the germline V gene. V trimming: 4 bases; J trimming: 0 bases; junction bases outside the gene matches: 6. The CDR3 has 16 amino acids. CDR3 DNA: TGCGCCAGCAGCCCTGGGGGGACAGGGGTGAACACTGAAGCTTTCTTT. Translating gives CASSPGGTGVNTEAFF.

The chain recombines TRBV28 with TRBJ2-7; TRBD2 might be the D (5 bases). Germline assignment: CDR1 MDHEN and CDR2 SYDVKM. This CDR3 spans 16 amino acids. The ends were cut back, 7 bases at V and 7 bases at J, with 26 bases in the middle. DNA for the CDR3: TGTGCCAGCACCCCGGGGTCCGCTGGGAGTATTTTTGAGCAGTACTTC. Protein: CASTPGSAGSIFEQYF.

The chain combines TRBV5-1 with TRBJ1-1, with D maybe TRBD1 (5 bases). The germline CDR1 and CDR2 sequences are SGHRS and YFSETQ. The CDR3 is 18 residues long. V lost 1 base and J lost 1, with 20 bases in between. The CDR3 reads CASSLQGTGLLSNTEAFF. The CDR3 DNA sequence: TGCGCCAGCAGCTTGCAAGGAACAGGTCTACTCTCGAACACTGAAGCTTTCTTT.

This chain uses TRBV7-2 with TRBJ2-6; D not certain. CDR3 length equals 16 residues. CDR1 SGHTA and CDR2 FQGNSA come from the germline V gene. Trimming took off 5 bases at V and 0 bases at J, with 11 bases between the two ends. The CDR3 nucleotides are TGTGCCAGCAGCCAGGATGGAAACTCTGGGGCCAACGTCCTGACTTTC. It is translated as CASSQDGNSGANVLTF.